This T cell receptor (beta chain) was found in a study of blood T cells in healthy people across ages. Study summary: Template switching caught about one barcoded beta molecule for each two T cells.

This clonotype turned up a few times. With a J-beta primer mix and a sample-barcoded 5' primer, a second PCR ran about 7 to 11 cycles. Each cDNA molecule, via a template-switch adaptor with 12 random nucleotides, was tagged. One entry per CDR3 protein, called by TCRdb with MiXCR from the 5' RACE reads. Of under 950,000 distinct CDR3 sequences in the sample, 22% are singletons; the top ten hold 20% to 25%. The CDR3 loop spans 13 amino acids. V was clipped by 10 bases and J by 4 bases, with 14 bases between them. Germline CDR1 is MDHEN and CDR2 is SYDVKM. Sample: blood. The clonotype comes from a man between 65 and 85 years old in good health. The chain joins TRBV28 to TRBJ2-1, with D possibly matching TRBD2 (6 bases). The CDR3 DNA sequence: TGTGCCACCTACCTGGGGACTTACAATGAGCAGTTCTTC. This sequence encodes CATYLGTYNEQFF.